Listed below are T cell receptor beta chains from one sample, sequenced in a study of blood T cell repertoires in COVID-19. Assay used: immunoSEQ multiplex PCR; TCRdb lists only in-frame clones, some missing. The sample has approximately 180,000 clones; 70% to 80% are singletons. Sequenced input: PBMCs or T cells enriched from blood (not recorded which). These receptors all stem from a woman aged 50 to 65 who had recovered from COVID-19. Each CDR3 is given with its conserved first and last residue. Fields, in order: V gene, D gene, clone size, J gene, CDR3 protein, CDR3 DNA. A D gene is named only where the DNA matches it firmly. The size of a clone is reported for some rows only, either as once, few or many, or as a class for expanded clones.

v_gene: TRBV20-1
d_gene: TRBD2
abundance: NA
j_gene: TRBJ2-1
CDR3aa: CSASRGRGRSYNEQFF
CDR3nt: TGCAGTGCTAGTCGCGGGAGAGGGCGTTCCTACAATGAGCAGTTCTTC

v_gene: TRBV19
d_gene: TRBD1
abundance: few
j_gene: TRBJ1-6
CDR3aa: CASTPGTGGISPLHF
CDR3nt: TGTGCCAGTACCCCCGGGACAGGGGGCATTTCACCCCTCCACTTT

v_gene: TRBV12-3/TRBV12-4
d_gene: NA
abundance: NA
j_gene: TRBJ2-7
CDR3aa: CATQVGDVDEQYF
CDR3nt: TGTGCCACCCAAGTAGGGGATGTTGACGAGCAGTACTTC

v_gene: TRBV3-1/TRBV3-2
d_gene: TRBD1
abundance: NA
j_gene: TRBJ1-3
CDR3aa: CASSRQGDSGNTIYF
CDR3nt: TGTGCCAGCAGTCGACAGGGGGACTCTGGAAACACCATATATTTT

v_gene: TRBV30
d_gene: TRBD1
abundance: NA
j_gene: TRBJ1-3
CDR3aa: CAWSPPGTGRNTIYF
CDR3nt: TGTGCCTGGAGTCCACCCGGGACAGGGAGGAACACCATATATTTT

v_gene: TRBV7-9
d_gene: TRBD2
abundance: NA
j_gene: TRBJ2-5
CDR3aa: CASSRTGGGETQYF
CDR3nt: TGTGCCAGCAGCCGTACGGGAGGCGGAGAGACCCAGTACTTC

v_gene: TRBV24-1
d_gene: NA
abundance: few
j_gene: TRBJ1-3
CDR3aa: CATLASGNTIYF
CDR3nt: TGTGCCACCCTAGCCTCGGGAAACACCATATATTTT

v_gene: TRBV7-2
d_gene: TRBD1
abundance: NA
j_gene: TRBJ1-1
CDR3aa: CASKPRQGGGQEAFF
CDR3nt: TGTGCCAGCAAACCTCGACAGGGAGGAGGGCAAGAAGCTTTCTTT

v_gene: TRBV4-2
d_gene: TRBD1
abundance: NA
j_gene: TRBJ1-2
CDR3aa: CASSPQGAGDGYTF
CDR3nt: TGTGCCAGCAGCCCTCAGGGGGCTGGGGATGGCTACACCTTC

v_gene: TRBV4-2
d_gene: NA
abundance: NA
j_gene: TRBJ1-1
CDR3aa: CASSNTANTEAFF
CDR3nt: TGTGCCAGCAGCAACACAGCGAACACTGAAGCTTTCTTT

v_gene: TRBV7-8
d_gene: TRBD2
abundance: NA
j_gene: TRBJ2-1
CDR3aa: CASTGGTSPYNEQFF
CDR3nt: TGTGCCAGCACCGGGGGGACTTCTCCCTACAATGAGCAGTTCTTC